The rows below give T cell receptor beta chains drawn from one sample of a study of cytomegalovirus exposure and HLA in healthy donors. Assay: immunoSEQ multiplex PCR; the TCRdb copy retains only in-frame clones and omits some. The sample has 50,000 to 60,000 clones, 75% to 80% seen once. Sequenced sample: PBMCs. The receptors shown here come from a middle-aged woman in good health and CMV-seropositive. CDR3s include the opening cysteine and the closing phenylalanine or tryptophan. Fields, in order: V gene, J gene, CDR3 length, clone size, D gene, CDR3 DNA, CDR3 protein. The D gene is left open where the match is weak. For some rows the clone size is stated as once, few or many, or as a class when expanded; others skip it.

V: TRBV6-4
J: TRBJ1-3
length: 14
size: .
D: TRBD1
DNA: TGTGCCAGCAGTTTTACAGGGGGTGTAGCCACCATATATTTT
CDR3: CASSFTGGVATIYF

V: TRBV13
J: TRBJ2-1
length: 14
size: .
D: .
DNA: TGTGCCAGCAGCTTAGGACTAGCTGGCGATGAGCAGTTCTTC
CDR3: CASSLGLAGDEQFF

V: TRBV25-1
J: TRBJ1-3
length: 13
size: .
D: .
DNA: TGTGCCAGCAAGGGGACTCCTGGAAACACCATATATTTT
CDR3: CASKGTPGNTIYF

V: TRBV2
J: TRBJ2-3
length: 14
size: .
D: .
DNA: TGTGCCAGCAAGGGGAACACTAACACAGATACGCAGTATTTT
CDR3: CASKGNTNTDTQYF

V: TRBV18
J: TRBJ2-3
length: 13
size: .
D: .
DNA: TGTGCCAGCTTAGTAACTAGGAGGGATACGCAGTATTTT
CDR3: CASLVTRRDTQYF

V: TRBV27
J: TRBJ2-7
length: 13
size: .
D: .
DNA: TGTGCCAGCAGTTTACGAGGGACCTACGAGCAGTACTTC
CDR3: CASSLRGTYEQYF

V: TRBV5-4
J: TRBJ1-5
length: 18
size: .
D: TRBD1
DNA: TGTGCCAGCAGCCGGACAGGGAGAGGAGGGCTAAGCAATCAGCCCCAGCATTTT
CDR3: CASSRTGRGGLSNQPQHF

V: TRBV7-6
J: TRBJ2-7
length: 14
size: .
D: .
DNA: TGTGCCAGCAGCCCGGGTACCCACTATTTGGAGCAGTACTTC
CDR3: CASSPGTHYLEQYF

V: TRBV5-4
J: TRBJ1-6
length: 14
size: .
D: .
DNA: TGTGCCAGCAGCTTGGCAGGCCTTAATTCACCCCTCCACTTT
CDR3: CASSLAGLNSPLHF

V: TRBV6-5
J: TRBJ2-7
length: 15
size: .
D: TRBD2
DNA: TGTGCCAGCAGTTACGCCGCGGGGGACCCCTACGAGCAGTACTTC
CDR3: CASSYAAGDPYEQYF

V: TRBV6-5
J: TRBJ1-5
length: 15
size: .
D: .
DNA: TGTGCCAGCAGTTACTCGAAAACTCATAATCAGCCCCAGCATTTT
CDR3: CASSYSKTHNQPQHF

V: TRBV5-4
J: TRBJ2-1
length: 13
size: .
D: .
DNA: TGTGCCAGCAGCCTCCCAGCGAGTTTTGAGCAGTTCTTC
CDR3: CASSLPASFEQFF

V: TRBV7-2
J: TRBJ2-1
length: 13
size: .
D: TRBD2
DNA: TGTGCCAGCAGCGAAAATCGGGGGGATGAGCAGTTCTTC
CDR3: CASSENRGDEQFF

V: TRBV21-1
J: TRBJ1-6
length: 14
size: .
D: .
DNA: TGTGCCAGCAGCAAATGGGACACCCCTTCGCCCCTCCACTTT
CDR3: CASSKWDTPSPLHF

V: TRBV28
J: TRBJ1-1
length: 14
size: .
D: TRBD1
DNA: TGTGCCAGCAGGACAGGGCCACTGAACACTGAAGCTTTCTTT
CDR3: CASRTGPLNTEAFF

V: TRBV19
J: TRBJ2-2
length: 14
size: .
D: .
DNA: TGTGCCAGTAGTATTCCCGCGAACACCGGGGAGCTGTTTTTT
CDR3: CASSIPANTGELFF

V: TRBV5-1
J: TRBJ1-2
length: 14
size: few
D: .
DNA: TGCGCCAGCAGGGAGGGGAGTTCCGAAGCTGGCTACACCTTC
CDR3: CASREGSSEAGYTF

V: TRBV14
J: TRBJ2-3
length: 14
size: .
D: TRBD1
DNA: TGTGCCAGCAGCCCGACAGGGACGACAGATACGCAGTATTTT
CDR3: CASSPTGTTDTQYF

V: TRBV27
J: TRBJ1-4
length: 14
size: .
D: .
DNA: TGTGCCAGCAGTTTTACTCCAACTAATGAAAAACTGTTTTTT
CDR3: CASSFTPTNEKLFF

V: TRBV7-2
J: TRBJ2-5
length: 16
size: once
D: TRBD1
DNA: TGTGCCAGCAGCTTAGCCGGGACAGGGGGAGGAGAGACCCAGTACTTC
CDR3: CASSLAGTGGGETQYF

V: TRBV19
J: TRBJ1-6
length: 15
size: .
D: TRBD1
DNA: TGTGCCAGTAGTCCCCAGGGGGATCGGAATTCACCCCTCCACTTT
CDR3: CASSPQGDRNSPLHF

V: TRBV14
J: TRBJ2-7
length: 14
size: once
D: .
DNA: TGTGCCAGCAGCGCGTTAGGGGGGGCGTACGAGCAGTACTTC
CDR3: CASSALGGAYEQYF

V: TRBV10-2
J: TRBJ2-7
length: 13
size: .
D: .
DNA: TGCGCCAGCAGTGCGGTAAGCTCCTACGAGCAGTACTTC
CDR3: CASSAVSSYEQYF

V: TRBV6-1
J: TRBJ1-4
length: 13
size: .
D: .
DNA: TGTGCCAGCAGCGGGTCAGCTAATGAAAAACTGTTTTTT
CDR3: CASSGSANEKLFF

V: TRBV29-1
J: TRBJ2-7
length: 16
size: .
D: TRBD1
DNA: TGCAGCGCCCAGGGACAGGCAGCCTGGGGGTCCTACGAGCAGTACTTC
CDR3: CSAQGQAAWGSYEQYF

V: TRBV11-2
J: TRBJ1-2
length: 12
size: .
D: .
DNA: TGTGCCAGCAGAGGGGGAAGCTATGGCTACACCTTC
CDR3: CASRGGSYGYTF

V: TRBV25-1
J: TRBJ2-7
length: 13
size: .
D: .
DNA: TGTGCCAGCAGAAAAGACAGTACCTACGAGCAGTACTTC
CDR3: CASRKDSTYEQYF

V: TRBV7-2
J: TRBJ2-7
length: 13
size: .
D: .
DNA: TGTGCCAGCAGCCGCAGGGGCGACTACGAGCAGTACTTC
CDR3: CASSRRGDYEQYF

V: TRBV7-6
J: TRBJ2-1
length: 16
size: .
D: .
DNA: TGTGCCAGCAGCTTAGTTCCGTTCTCCCCGTACAATGAGCAGTTCTTC
CDR3: CASSLVPFSPYNEQFF